Sequencing of this T cell receptor beta chain was carried out in a study of shared clonotypes between healthy human individuals. Findings and limits, study-wide: Sampling covered blood only; tissue repertoires likely differ. Across a few donors, naive CD4 shared roughly 5%, naive CD8 3.5% to 4%, memory CD4 more than 2%, memory CD8 around 0.42%.

This table comes from immunoSEQ multiplex PCR, and its TCRdb copy is limited to in-frame clones, with some not included. This sample has roughly 2.5 million clones, with more than 90% found just once. This clone was seen just once. Antigen unknown. The clonotype comes from a man younger than 35 in good health. Source material: naive CD4+ T cells sorted from blood. Subset noted: CD45RA+ positively selected.

The CDR3 reads CASSITGNTIYF. In DNA form, the CDR3 reads TGTGCCAGTAGTATAACCGGAAACACCATATATTTT. This chain uses TRBV19 with TRBJ1-3; D not resolved. Trimming removed 2 bases from V and 4 bases from J, with 3 bases in between. The germline V gene encodes CDR1 LNHDA and CDR2 SQIVND (reference sequence). This CDR3 has 12 residues. Full variable domain (outside the CDR3, taken from reference TRBV19 and TRBJ1-3): DGGITQSPKYLFRKEGQNVTLSCEQNLNHDAMYWYRQDPGQGLRLIYYSQIVNDFQKGDIAEGYSVSREKKESFPLTVTSAQKNPTAFYLCASSITGNTIYFGEGSWLTVV.